This T cell receptor (beta chain) was sequenced for a study of T cells in Graves' hyperthyroidism and ophthalmopathy. Notes on the study in general: The blood repertoire included most of the expanded thyroid clonotypes above 0.001. Ophthalmopathy, as predicted by the model, came a median roughly 6.8 months after the prediction.

Amplification targeted TCR beta CDR3 regions from RNA transcripts. A set of HTBI primers served as the primers for a first-round RT-PCR of the TCR CDR3. Via MiXCR, TCRdb re-called the multiplex PCR reads, giving one row per CDR3 protein. The table lists about 210,000 distinct CDR3 sequences, 17% of them singletons. Points on this clonotype: Its matching antigen is unknown.

Uncontrolled infection, other autoimmune disease, pregnancy or lactation excluded patients. Fresh peripheral blood, 7.5 to 10 ml, yielded the PBMCs. The sequence came from a man aged 50-60 years with Graves' hyperthyroidism. Sequencing used blood.

The CDR3 is CASTLIQGAREQYF. The CDR3 bases are TGTGCCAGCACCCTGATACAGGGGGCGCGAGAGCAGTACTTC. The chain joins TRBV27 to TRBJ2-7; 9 bases line up with TRBD1. J gave up 7 bases and V 7 bases, and 11 bases lay outside the gene matches. CDR3 length: 14 amino acids. Germline assignment: CDR1 MNHEY and CDR2 SMNVEV (reference sequence).